One and the same sample provided the 19 T cell receptor beta chains below, sequenced in a study of T cell responses to AZD1222 COVID-19 vaccine. Sequencing was performed with immunoSEQ multiplex PCR; in TCRdb, only in-frame clones are kept and a portion is missing. Among about 120,000 clones listed, 75% to 90% were seen once. The material sequenced was peripheral blood, taken on day 0 of AZD1222 vaccination. The receptors come from an adult in good health.

The chain uses TRBV28 and TRBJ1-4; D perhaps matches TRBD1 (6 bases). The CDR3 length is 15 residues. Germline assignment: CDR1 MDHEN and CDR2 SYDVKM. V was shortened by 3 bases and J by 5 bases, with 13 bases between the two germline ends. The CDR3 DNA reads TGTGCCAGCAGTTTTGGGGGGGCACAGAATGAAAAACTGTTTTTT. It yields the protein CASSFGGAQNEKLFF. Full variable domain (missing parts from reference TRBV28 and TRBJ1-4): DVKVTQSSRYLVKRTGEKVFLECVQDMDHENMFWYRQDPGLGLRLIYFSYDVKMKEKGDIPEGYSVSREKKERFSLILESASTNQTSMYLCASSFGGAQNEKLFFGSGTQLSVL.

The table lists this clone with a count of one. The chain recombines TRBV7-2 with TRBJ1-2, with D possibly TRBD1 on 6 matching bases. The germline gives CDR1 SGHTA, CDR2 FQGNSA. Trimming took 5 bases from V and 3 from J, leaving 13 bases between them. The CDR3 loop spans 14 amino acids. The chain's CDR3 is CASSPSGAYYGYTF. In nucleotides, the CDR3 is TGTGCCAGCAGCCCCTCAGGGGCATACTATGGCTACACCTTC. The complete variable domain, with remaining parts taken from reference TRBV7-2 and TRBJ1-2, reads GAGVSQSPSNKVTEKGKDVELRCDPISGHTALYWYRQSLGQGLEFLIYFQGNSAPDKSGLPSDRFSAERTGGSVSTLTIQRTQQEDSAVYLCASSPSGAYYGYTFGSGTRLTVV.

The chain joins TRBV27 to TRBJ2-5; possibly TRBD2 for D (6 bases). The CDR3 spans 13 residues. Between the trimmed V and J ends, which lost 7 bases and 7 bases, there was a span of 16 bases. CDR1 and CDR2 from the germline V gene are MNHEY and SMNVEV (reference sequence). CDR3 in amino acids: CASTSWGDGTQYF. The CDR3 DNA reads as TGTGCCAGCACCTCGTGGGGGGACGGGACCCAGTACTTC.

The V and J genes are TRBV2 and TRBJ2-7; D possibly corresponds to TRBD1 (6 bases). V gave up 6 bases and J gave up 0 bases, with 9 bases separating them. This CDR3 is 13 amino acids long. Germline V gene data show CDR1 as SNHLY and CDR2 as FYNNEI. The CDR3 loop reads CASRGTPSYEQYF. The CDR3 DNA sequence: TGTGCCAGCAGGGGGACACCCTCCTACGAGCAGTACTTC.

This clone was counted a single time. This chain's CDR3 is CASSEQGARGQETQYF. DNA of the CDR3: TGTGCCAGCAGCGAACAGGGGGCGCGAGGGCAAGAGACCCAGTACTTC. The rearrangement links TRBV11-2 to TRBJ2-5; TRBD1 aligns across 9 bases. Germline CDR1 reads SGHAT; CDR2 reads FQNNGV. This CDR3 is 16 amino acids long. V trimming: 5 bases; J trimming: 2 bases; junction bases outside the gene matches: 9.

The chain employs TRBV6-5 and TRBJ2-7; TRBD1 might be the D (5 bases). The germline gives CDR1 MNHEY, CDR2 SVGAGI. The V end was cut by 7 bases, the J end by 6 bases, with 19 bases between. This CDR3 has 14 amino acids. This CDR3 reads CASIGAQGKSEQYF. The CDR3, as DNA: TGTGCCAGCATAGGGGCGCAGGGAAAATCCGAGCAGTACTTC.

The table lists this clone with a few counts. This chain uses TRBV6-1 with TRBJ2-3; 11 nucleotides line up with TRBD2. V lost 1 base, J lost 2 bases, and 2 bases stayed unmatched. The CDR3 is 16 residues long. Looked up from germline, CDR1 is MNHNS and CDR2 is SASEGT. The CDR3 DNA reads as TGTGCCAGCAGTGAAGGTAGCGGGGGGGCCACAGATACGCAGTATTTT. It encodes CASSEGSGGATDTQYF.

The chain is built from TRBV7-9 and TRBJ2-3; D gene uncertain. Trimming removed 5 bases from V and 0 bases from J, with 12 bases in between. Germline V gene data show CDR1 as SEHNR and CDR2 as FQNEAQ (reference sequence). The CDR3 contains 15 residues. The CDR3 loop reads CASSISSPSTDTQYF. CDR3 sequence (DNA): TGTGCCAGCAGCATCTCTAGTCCTAGCACAGATACGCAGTATTTT.

The V gene is TRBV2, the J gene TRBJ1-2; D possibly corresponds to TRBD1 (5 bases). The CDR3 is 16 residues long. Germline lookup yields CDR1 SNHLY and CDR2 FYNNEI. Trimming removed 10 bases from V and 1 base from J, with 22 bases in between. CDR3 amino acids: CATTQGQGWDNYGYTF. The CDR3 bases are TGTGCCACCACCCAGGGCCAAGGGTGGGATAACTATGGCTACACCTTC.

This clone showed up just a few times. The chain combines TRBV14 with TRBJ2-2, with 9 bases fitting TRBD2. J lost 6 bases, V lost 2 bases, and 4 bases had no gene match. The CDR3 totals 15 residues. From germline, CDR1 is SGHDN and CDR2 FVKESK. This CDR3 reads CASSQTRLAAGELFF. In DNA, the CDR3 is TGTGCCAGCAGCCAAACAAGACTAGCGGCCGGGGAGCTGTTTTTT.

This clone was seen only a few times. The chain carries TRBV9 and TRBJ2-1; TRBD2 might be the D (6 bases). V was pared by 2 bases and J by 7 bases, with 16 bases between. This CDR3 has 15 amino acids. The germline gives CDR1 SGDLS, CDR2 YYNGEE. DNA for the CDR3: TGTGCCAGCAGCGTGTATGGAGGGAGTGAGAATGAGCAGTTCTTC. This gives the protein CASSVYGGSENEQFF.

V and J are TRBV3-1 (or the pseudogene TRBV3-2) and TRBJ1-1, with D unclear. CDR3 length: 13 residues. The germline gives CDR1 LGHDT, CDR2 YNNKEL (reference sequence). V lost 1 base and J 7 bases, leaving 10 bases between the germline ends. For the CDR3, the DNA is TGTGCCAGCAGCCAAGTAGGTGTCATTGAAGCTTTCTTT. Protein product: CASSQVGVIEAFF.

The chain links TRBV14 to TRBJ1-2; tentative D call: TRBD1 (6 bases). The CDR3 is 13 residues long. V lost 3 bases to trimming and J lost 10 bases, with 15 bases between them. The germline gives CDR1 SGHDN, CDR2 FVKESK. In nucleotides, the CDR3 is TGTGCCAGCAGCCAGGGACAAAGAGTTGACTACACCTTC. It yields the protein CASSQGQRVDYTF.

The V call is TRBV10-3, the J call TRBJ1-2; possible D gene TRBD1, 6 bases. The CDR3 runs 14 residues. V was trimmed by 6 bases and J by 4 bases, leaving 15 bases between them. CDR1 is ENHRY, CDR2 SYGVKD, per germline. CDR3 amino acids: CAIRPDSRSYGYTF. The CDR3 bases are TGTGCCATCAGGCCGGACAGTAGGAGCTATGGCTACACCTTC.

The chain recombines TRBV27 with TRBJ2-1, with D perhaps given as TRBD1 or TRBD2 (6 bases each). The CDR3 is 15 amino acids. Per germline, CDR1 MNHEY and CDR2 SMNVEV (reference sequence). V gave up 1 base and J gave up 8 bases, with 15 bases separating them. CDR3 in DNA: TGTGCCAGCAGTTTATATGTTCGGGGGCAGGATGAGCAGTTCTTC. Translated: CASSLYVRGQDEQFF.

This clone was detected a few times. This sequence joins TRBV9 and TRBJ1-2; TRBD1 might be the D (6 bases). V dropped 1 base and J dropped 0 bases, with 13 bases sitting between them. The V gene's germline CDR1 is SGDLS and CDR2 YYNGEE. CDR3 length equals 16 residues. CDR3 sequence reads: CASSVQLQGPNYGYTF. The CDR3 coding sequence is TGTGCCAGCAGCGTACAACTACAGGGTCCTAACTATGGCTACACCTTC.

This chain uses TRBV24-1 with TRBJ2-7; 9 bases match TRBD1. The CDR3 is 15 residues long. Germline V lookup: CDR1 KGHDR, CDR2 SFDVKD. The V gene end was trimmed by 3 bases and the J gene end by 2 bases; junction bases not matched to a gene: 4. CDR3 sequence: CATSDPGTGTYEQYF. The CDR3 DNA sequence: TGTGCCACCAGTGATCCCGGGACAGGGACCTACGAGCAGTACTTC.

The J gene is TRBJ1-2, the V gene TRBV6-1, with a tentative D call TRBD1 (6 bases). The V end lost 2 bases, the J end lost 8 bases, and 18 bases lay between the germline ends. CDR1 is MNHNS, CDR2 SASEGT, per germline. This CDR3 has 15 residues. The CDR3 protein is CASSENPYRDRGYTF. The CDR3 nucleotides are TGTGCCAGCAGTGAAAATCCGTACAGGGATAGAGGCTACACCTTC.

The rearrangement joins TRBV7-6 to TRBJ2-3, with TRBD1 matching 8 bases. Germline V gene data show CDR1 as SGHVS and CDR2 as FNYEAQ. V gave up 4 bases and J gave up 5 bases; unmatched junction bases: 5. The CDR3 has 14 residues. CDR3 protein: CASSSGQGKDTQYF. The CDR3, as DNA: TGTGCCAGCAGCTCCGGACAGGGCAAAGATACGCAGTATTTT.